This T cell receptor (beta chain) was identified during a study of CD8 T cells in Susac syndrome. The J segment lost 3 bases and the V segment lost 3 bases, leaving 5 bases of the junction unmatched. The V gene's germline CDR1 is SGHRS and CDR2 YFSETQ. The length of the CDR3 is 15 residues. Reverse transcription used about 0.45 to 1 ug RNA and random hexamers. From the immunoSEQ multiplex PCR reads, TCRdb called clonotypes with MiXCR, one entry per CDR3 protein. This sample carries roughly 120,000 distinct CDR3 sequences, approximately 96% of them seen once, and the ten largest clones take 0.065% to 0.09%.

Sequencing input: CD4+ T cells from PBMCs. The sequence came from a human donor in good health. This rearrangement joins TRBV5-1 to TRBJ2-7, with 11 nucleotides matching TRBD2. The CDR3: CASSSTSGSIYEQYF. DNA of the CDR3: TGCGCCAGCAGCTCTACTAGCGGGAGTATCTACGAGCAGTACTTC.